A selection of T cell receptor beta chains follows, all from one sample in a study of response to subunit inactivated influenza vaccine. A single record per CDR3 protein comes from TCRdb applying MiXCR to the RT-PCR reads. Of around 790,000 distinct CDR3 sequences in the sample, roughly 20% were seen once. The sequenced sample was PBMCs from blood, obtained more than 4 days after vaccination. Receptor source: a man aged 50 or older who received an inactivated influenza vaccine. CDR3s include the opening cysteine and the closing phenylalanine or tryptophan. The D gene is left open where the match is weak. Size is omitted from some rows. Given values are once, few, many or a class for expanded clones.

CDR3 length,J gene,V gene,D gene,clone size,CDR3 protein,CDR3 DNA
15,TRBJ1-5,TRBV18,TRBD1,few,CASSAGTDSNQPQHF,TGTGCCAGCTCAGCCGGGACAGATAGCAATCAGCCCCAGCATTTT
11,TRBJ2-7,TRBV11-2,-,many,CASSLSREQYF,TGTGCCAGCAGTTTGTCTCGCGAGCAGTACTTC
14,TRBJ1-2,TRBV5-1,TRBD1,-,CASSLVQGDSGYTF,TGCGCCAGCAGCTTGGTACAGGGGGACTCTGGCTACACCTTC
15,TRBJ1-5,TRBV6-2/TRBV6-3,-,few,CASSYSGGLNQPQHF,TGTGCCAGCAGTTACTCTGGGGGGCTTAATCAGCCCCAGCATTTT
16,TRBJ1-1,TRBV12-3/TRBV12-4,-,few,CASSLNGGGGWTEAFF,TGTGCCAGCAGTTTAAACGGGGGCGGTGGTTGGACTGAAGCTTTCTTT
16,TRBJ2-3,TRBV25-1,-,-,CASSEPGISSTDTQYF,TGTGCCAGCAGTGAGCCCGGGATCTCCAGCACAGATACGCAGTATTTT
18,TRBJ2-3,TRBV4-3,TRBD2,-,CASSQDYPSGRVGDTQYF,TGCGCCAGCAGCCAAGATTATCCTAGCGGGAGAGTCGGAGATACGCAGTATTTT
18,TRBJ2-6,TRBV3-1,TRBD2,few,CASSTLAGISSGANVLTF,TGTGCCAGCAGTACGCTAGCGGGAATAAGCTCTGGGGCCAACGTCCTGACTTTC
14,TRBJ2-1,TRBV28,-,-,CASSPPGQNNEQFF,TGTGCCAGCAGTCCTCCGGGACAAAACAATGAGCAGTTCTTC
12,TRBJ2-2,TRBV5-1,-,-,CASSPPGGELFF,TGCGCCAGCAGCCCGCCGGGCGGGGAGCTGTTTTTT
19,TRBJ2-1,TRBV11-2,TRBD2,few,CASSLSGTSGALSYNEQFF,TGTGCCAGCAGCTTGTCCGGGACTAGCGGAGCCCTCTCCTACAATGAGCAGTTCTTC
16,TRBJ2-7,TRBV5-6,TRBD1,-,CASSLPGTGALYEQYF,TGTGCCAGCAGCCTACCCGGGACAGGGGCCCTCTACGAGCAGTACTTC
15,TRBJ2-5,TRBV12-3/TRBV12-4,TRBD2,few,CASSTQAGAQETQYF,TGTGCCAGCAGTACACAAGCGGGGGCACAAGAGACCCAGTACTTC
15,TRBJ1-1,TRBV7-8,-,few,CASSLGRGAYTEAFF,TGTGCCAGCAGCTTAGGTAGGGGCGCCTACACTGAAGCTTTCTTT
13,TRBJ2-5,TRBV20-1,TRBD1,once,CSANDRATETQYF,TGCAGTGCTAATGACAGGGCGACGGAGACCCAGTACTTC
14,TRBJ2-7,TRBV29-1,TRBD2,-,CSVAPGLAGYEQYF,TGCAGCGTCGCACCGGGACTAGCGGGGTATGAGCAGTACTTC
15,TRBJ2-1,TRBV5-5,-,few,CASSLASSSYNEQFF,TGTGCCAGCAGCTTGGCCAGTAGCTCCTACAATGAGCAGTTCTTC
17,TRBJ1-5,TRBV28,TRBD1,-,CASSLLAGQNSNQPQHF,TGTGCCAGCAGTTTATTAGCGGGACAGAATAGCAATCAGCCCCAGCATTTT
13,TRBJ2-2,TRBV7-2,-,-,CASSLDTAGELFF,TGTGCCAGCAGCCTAGATACGGCCGGGGAGCTGTTTTTT
14,TRBJ1-5,TRBV28,-,few,CASSLGVPNQPQHF,TGTGCCAGCAGTTTAGGGGTGCCCAATCAGCCCCAGCATTTT
15,TRBJ2-1,TRBV4-2,-,many,CASSQGTAANNEQFF,TGTGCCAGCAGCCAAGGGACAGCCGCTAACAATGAGCAGTTCTTC
16,TRBJ1-5,TRBV29-1,TRBD1,few,CSVGTGGVGSNQPQHF,TGCAGCGTAGGGACAGGCGGAGTAGGAAGCAATCAGCCCCAGCATTTT
15,TRBJ1-2,TRBV9,TRBD1,-,CASSVDPSDRAGYTF,TGTGCCAGCAGCGTAGACCCCTCCGACAGGGCTGGCTACACCTTC
17,TRBJ1-5,TRBV4-2,-,-,CASSQDWDTYSNQPQHF,TGTGCCAGCAGCCAAGATTGGGACACTTATAGCAATCAGCCCCAGCATTTT
20,TRBJ2-7,TRBV7-8,-,-,CASSSPAPGQGKTLGYEQYF,TGTGCCAGCAGTTCCCCTGCTCCGGGACAAGGAAAGACGTTGGGCTACGAGCAGTACTTC
13,TRBJ1-6,TRBV12-3/TRBV12-4,-,many,CASSPESNSPLHF,TGTGCCAGCAGCCCCGAGTCGAATTCACCCCTCCACTTT
12,TRBJ2-1,TRBV5-1,-,many,CASRPLGEEQFF,TGCGCCAGCCGCCCTCTGGGGGAAGAGCAGTTCTTC
16,TRBJ2-3,TRBV9,-,-,CASSVGYSEYTDTQYF,TGTGCCAGCAGCGTAGGGTACTCGGAGTACACAGATACGCAGTATTTT
18,TRBJ2-5,TRBV20-1,TRBD2,once,CSARGGGSGGLYQETQYF,TGCAGTGCTAGAGGCGGAGGGAGCGGGGGCTTGTACCAAGAGACCCAGTACTTC
15,TRBJ2-7,TRBV7-9,-,-,CASSPTGLDSYEQYF,TGTGCCAGCAGCCCAACGGGCCTTGACTCCTACGAGCAGTACTTC
14,TRBJ2-7,TRBV11-2,-,few,CASSYRFTSYEQYF,TGTGCCAGCAGCTACCGTTTTACCTCCTACGAGCAGTACTTC
17,TRBJ2-3,TRBV6-1,-,few,CASSERPSSIASDTQYF,TGTGCCAGCAGTGAACGACCCTCCTCGATCGCATCAGATACGCAGTATTTT
14,TRBJ1-4,TRBV2,-,-,CASSEGGPNEKLFF,TGTGCCAGCAGTGAGGGGGGGCCTAATGAAAAACTGTTTTTT
13,TRBJ1-1,TRBV10-3,-,-,CAIRDSLNTEAFF,TGTGCCATCAGGGACAGCCTGAACACTGAAGCTTTCTTT
13,TRBJ2-1,TRBV6-1,-,-,CASSATRDGTQFF,TGTGCCAGCAGCGCTACTAGGGACGGAACGCAGTTCTTC
14,TRBJ2-7,TRBV11-2,TRBD1,few,CASTTLQGAYEQYF,TGTGCCAGCACCACCCTCCAGGGGGCTTACGAGCAGTACTTC
14,TRBJ1-1,TRBV27,-,-,CASSFPGRNTEAFF,TGTGCCAGCAGTTTCCCGGGTCGAAACACTGAAGCTTTCTTT
15,TRBJ2-3,TRBV25-1,-,-,CASSASMGPTDTQYF,TGTGCCAGCAGTGCTTCAATGGGACCCACAGATACGCAGTATTTT
13,TRBJ1-1,TRBV29-1,-,-,CSVGGRQNTEAFF,TGCAGCGTTGGGGGCAGGCAAAACACTGAAGCTTTCTTT
14,TRBJ1-5,TRBV20-1,-,few,CSASGGPLGQPQHF,TGCAGTGCCAGCGGAGGACCCTTGGGTCAGCCCCAGCATTTT
14,TRBJ1-4,TRBV10-2,-,-,CASSETGLVEKLFF,TGCGCCAGCAGTGAGACGGGATTAGTTGAAAAACTGTTTTTT
13,TRBJ2-1,TRBV18,-,-,CASSPQGVNEQFF,TGTGCCAGCTCACCACAGGGTGTCAATGAGCAGTTCTTC
15,TRBJ2-3,TRBV20-1,TRBD2,few,CSASRGTRGTDTQYF,TGCAGTGCCTCGCGCGGGACTAGGGGCACAGATACGCAGTATTTT
13,TRBJ2-1,TRBV7-9,-,-,CASSLVSDNEQFF,TGTGCCAGCAGCTTAGTTTCGGACAATGAGCAGTTCTTC
13,TRBJ2-1,TRBV29-1,-,few,CSAEMGALGEQFF,TGCAGCGCGGAAATGGGGGCATTAGGTGAGCAGTTCTTC
14,TRBJ2-2,TRBV10-3,-,few,CASTTSENTGELFF,TGTGCCAGCACAACGTCGGAGAACACCGGGGAGCTGTTTTTT
14,TRBJ2-3,TRBV4-3,TRBD1,few,CASSQRQGEVSQYF,TGCGCCAGCAGCCAGAGACAGGGTGAAGTCTCGCAGTATTTT